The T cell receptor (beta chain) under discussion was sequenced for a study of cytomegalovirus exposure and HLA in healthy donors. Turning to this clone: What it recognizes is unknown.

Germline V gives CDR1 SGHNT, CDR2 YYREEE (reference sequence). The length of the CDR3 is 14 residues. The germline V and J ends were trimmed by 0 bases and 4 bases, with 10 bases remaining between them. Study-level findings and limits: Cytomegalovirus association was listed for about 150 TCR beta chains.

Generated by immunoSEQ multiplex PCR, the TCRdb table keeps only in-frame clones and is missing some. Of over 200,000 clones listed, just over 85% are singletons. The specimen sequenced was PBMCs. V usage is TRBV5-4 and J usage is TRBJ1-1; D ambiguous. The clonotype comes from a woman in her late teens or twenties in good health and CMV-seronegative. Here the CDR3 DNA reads TGTGCCAGCAGCTTGGAAGCGTTGGGCACTGAAGCTTTCTTT. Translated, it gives CASSLEALGTEAFF.